This TCR beta chain was recorded in a study of early T cells in non-severe SARS-CoV-2 infection. Study details: Unpaired chains resulted from sequencing bulk RNA of unsorted whole blood.

The TCR library protocol attached unique molecular identifiers to the individual cDNA molecules. From the 5' RACE reads, TCRdb called clonotypes with MiXCR, one entry per CDR3 protein. Counted here are 70,000 or so distinct CDR3 sequences, roughly 4.8% occurring once; the ten biggest clones make up 3.6%. J lost 4 bases, V lost 2 bases, and 7 bases had no gene match. There are 16 residues in the CDR3. Germline V gives CDR1 MNHEY, CDR2 SVGAGI. This clonotype was recorded many times. As yet, its antigen is unknown. Study outcomes and limitations: Using VDJdb, the matching emphasized anti-spike CD8 responses while missing private and CD4 specificities.

The sequencing used whole blood, collected at baseline. The genes are TRBV6-5 and TRBJ1-1, with 10 bases aligning to TRBD1. The origin of this receptor is an adult who was a healthcare worker with PCR-confirmed SARS-CoV-2 infection or an uninfected control (not recorded which). The donor label of this sample is uncertain. CDR3 loop: CASSYDRGRWGTEAFF. The CDR3 DNA reads TGTGCCAGCAGTTACGACAGGGGGCGGTGGGGCACTGAAGCTTTCTTT.